This entry lists 28 T cell receptor beta chains sequenced from one sample in a study of blood T cell repertoires in COVID-19. Assay used: immunoSEQ multiplex PCR; TCRdb lists only in-frame clones, some missing. Found here are tens of thousands of clones, roughly 87% of them singletons; the top ten hold about 5.3%. Sequenced material: peripheral blood. The receptors were gathered from a man between 60 and 75 years old with acute or convalescent COVID-19.

The rearrangement links TRBV7-6 to TRBJ1-1, with D perhaps TRBD1 (5 bases). CDR1 and CDR2 from the germline V gene are SGHVS and FNYEAQ. The V end was cut by 5 bases, the J end by 3 bases, with 19 bases between. The CDR3 extends over 16 amino acids. CDR3 sequence reads: CASSNTLLGGHTEAFF. CDR3 DNA sequence: TGTGCCAGCAGCAACACCCTCTTGGGGGGTCACACTGAAGCTTTCTTT.

This clone came up a few times. V usage is TRBV6-2 or TRBV6-3 and J usage is TRBJ1-5; D unresolved. V was clipped by 5 bases and J by 2 bases, with 13 bases between them. The length of the CDR3 is 15 residues. Germline-derived CDR1 and CDR2 are MNHEY and SVGEGT. The CDR3 sequence is CASSRERDGNQPQHF. The CDR3 DNA follows: TGTGCCAGCAGTCGAGAGAGGGATGGCAATCAGCCCCAGCATTTT.

The J gene is TRBJ1-1, the V gene TRBV19; the D is unclear. CDR1 and CDR2 (germline): LNHDA, SQIVND (reference sequence). This CDR3 is built from 14 residues. The V end lost 5 bases, the J end lost 4 bases, and 14 bases lay between the germline ends. The CDR3 here is CASSPSGRATEAFF. In DNA, the CDR3 is TGTGCCAGTAGTCCATCGGGGAGAGCCACTGAAGCTTTCTTT.

This clone was detected once. The chain is built from TRBV4-3 and TRBJ2-2, with 8 bases identical to TRBD1. There are 15 residues in the CDR3. V was pared by 0 bases and J by 6 bases, with 3 bases of the junction left unmatched. In germline, CDR1 is LGHNA, CDR2 YSLEER. The CDR3 bases are TGCGCCAGCAGCCAAGAGCAGGGGGCTCCCGGGGAGCTGTTTTTT. Its translation is CASSQEQGAPGELFF.

This clone is a singleton in its sample. The DNA for the CDR3 is TGCAGTGCTAGTTATGGGACAGGGAGATTGGATTCACCCCTCCACTTT. This encodes CSASYGTGRLDSPLHF. This chain uses TRBV20-1 with TRBJ1-6, with 9 nucleotides matching TRBD1. Per the germline V gene, CDR1 is DFQATT and CDR2 is SNEGSKA (reference sequence). V was clipped by 3 bases and J by 8 bases; unmatched bases: 11. This CDR3 is 16 amino acids long.

The chain combines TRBV6-2 or TRBV6-3 with TRBJ2-1, with TRBD1 matching over 9 bases. The germline V gene encodes CDR1 MNHEY and CDR2 SVGEGT. This CDR3 region has 17 residues. J lost 5 bases, V lost 0 bases, and 8 bases had no gene match. This CDR3 reads CASSYSIVRTGDNEQFF. CDR3 DNA: TGTGCCAGCAGTTACTCGATAGTCCGGACAGGGGACAATGAGCAGTTCTTC.

The chain recombines TRBV27 with TRBJ1-5; 8 bases map to TRBD1. The CDR3 sequence is 16 residues long. V shed 5 bases, J shed 7 bases, and the junction held 13 bases outside the gene matches. Germline V gives CDR1 MNHEY, CDR2 SMNVEV (reference sequence). CDR3 sequence reads: CASSDTYTGQGQPQHF. The CDR3, as DNA: TGTGCCAGCAGTGACACATACACCGGACAGGGCCAGCCCCAGCATTTT.

This clone was observed once. The rearrangement uses TRBV18 and TRBJ2-3, with 14 bases aligning to TRBD2. The CDR3 covers 16 residues. After removal of 5 bases from V and 7 bases from J, the junction contained 8 bases not matched to a gene. Per the germline V gene, CDR1 is KGHSH and CDR2 is LQKENI. The CDR3 spells CASSFGTSGGVYTQYF. DNA of the CDR3: TGTGCCAGCTCATTCGGGACTAGCGGGGGAGTCTATACGCAGTATTTT.

About this clone: Mismatch with germline at one junction end may stem from a read error. The rearrangement uses TRBV29-1 and TRBJ2-1; D might be TRBD1 (5 bases). The germline CDR1 and CDR2 sequences are SQVTM and ANQGSEA. There are 11 residues in the CDR3. The CDR3 nucleotides are TGCAGCGTTCAGGGCTCCAATAAGCAGTTCTTC. Its translation: CSVQGSNKQFF.

This sequence joins TRBV27 and TRBJ2-6; 8 bases are shared with TRBD1. CDR3 size: 15 residues. V shed 4 bases and J 2 bases; nucleotides not matched to a gene: 1. Germline V gene data show CDR1 as MNHEY and CDR2 as SMNVEV (reference sequence). The CDR3 DNA is TGTGCCAGCAGTTCGACAGGGGCTGGGGCCAACGTCCTGACTTTC. It is translated as CASSSTGAGANVLTF. Looking up the rest from reference TRBV27 and TRBJ2-6 gives the full variable domain: EAQVTQNPRYLITVTGKKLTVTCSQNMNHEYMSWYRQDPGLGLRQIYYSMNVEVTDKGDVPEGYKVSRKEKRNFPLILESPSPNQTSLYFCASSSTGAGANVLTFGAGSRLTVL.

The J gene is TRBJ1-1, the V gene TRBV7-8; D remains ambiguous. The CDR3 sequence is 14 residues long. CDR1 is SGHVS and CDR2 is FQNEAQ in the germline V gene. Trimming stripped 5 bases from V and 6 bases from J, with 16 bases between. The CDR3 spells CASSPREEGPEAFF. CDR3 DNA: TGTGCCAGCAGCCCCCGGGAGGAAGGACCTGAAGCTTTCTTT.

The chain has TRBV4-2 and TRBJ2-5; D is unresolved. The CDR3 spans 14 residues. Germline CDR1 reads LGHNA; CDR2 reads YNFKEQ. The V gene lost 5 bases and the J gene lost 5 bases, with 15 bases spanning the gap. CDR3 DNA sequence: TGTGCCAGCAGCTACTACGTAGGCGGTGAGACCCAGTACTTC. It encodes CASSYYVGGETQYF.

V is TRBV30 and J is TRBJ2-7; the match to TRBD1 covers 8 bases. CDR3 length equals 12 residues. Germline CDR1 reads GTSNPN; CDR2 reads SVGIG (reference sequence). J was trimmed by 1 base and V by 5 bases; bases with no gene match: 1. This CDR3 reads CAWGTGSYEQYF. For the CDR3, the DNA is TGTGCCTGGGGGACAGGTTCCTACGAGCAGTACTTC. The whole variable domain, remainder taken from reference TRBV30 and TRBJ2-7, is SQTIHQWPATLVQPVGSPLSLECTVEGTSNPNLYWYRQAAGRGLQLLFYSVGIGQISSEVPQNLSASRPQDRQFILSSKKLLLSDSGFYLCAWGTGSYEQYFGPGTRLTVT.

The CDR3 DNA is TGTGCCACCAGTGATTCACAGGATCGTGGCTATGGCTACACCTTC. It yields the protein CATSDSQDRGYGYTF. The chain recombines TRBV24-1 with TRBJ1-2; tentative D call: TRBD1 (5 bases). CDR1 is KGHDR, CDR2 SFDVKD, per germline. There are 15 residues in the CDR3. Trimming took 2 bases from V and 4 from J, leaving 13 bases between them.

The chain recombines TRBV28 with TRBJ2-3; 10 bases line up with TRBD1. There are 16 residues in the CDR3. Germline trimming cut 4 bases from V and 5 bases from J; bases unmatched to any gene: 9. Germline V CDR1 and CDR2: MDHEN, SYDVKM. This CDR3 is CASSSPGQGRGDTQYF. In DNA form, the CDR3 reads TGTGCCAGCAGTTCGCCGGGACAGGGGCGGGGAGATACGCAGTATTTT.

The chain employs TRBV4-3 and TRBJ2-2, with 7 nucleotides matching TRBD1. Trimming removed 1 base from V and 3 bases from J; junction bases left unmatched: 5. CDR1 is LGHNA and CDR2 is YSLEER in the germline V gene. This CDR3 has 16 residues. The chain's CDR3 is CASSQGTGSYTGELFF. CDR3 nucleotide sequence: TGCGCCAGCAGCCAAGGGACAGGTTCCTACACCGGGGAGCTGTTTTTT.

The gene calls are TRBV27 and TRBJ2-1; 7 bases line up with TRBD1. The CDR3 covers 16 residues. With 2 bases clipped from V and 6 bases from J, the junction kept 10 bases outside the gene matches. Germline V gene data show CDR1 as MNHEY and CDR2 as SMNVEV (reference sequence). CDR3 amino acids: CASSLAGGWGRNEQFF. In nucleotides, the CDR3 is TGTGCCAGCAGTTTAGCAGGGGGATGGGGACGCAATGAGCAGTTCTTC.

By sample share, this clone is medium-sized. Other DNA variants within this sample encode the same CDR3. The chain carries TRBV19 and TRBJ2-2; D uncertain. Per germline, CDR1 LNHDA and CDR2 SQIVND (reference sequence). Trimming cost V 5 bases and J 4 bases, with 8 bases left between them. The CDR3 is 13 residues long. The CDR3 here is CASSEVATGELFF. The CDR3 DNA sequence: TGTGCCAGTAGTGAAGTGGCCACCGGGGAGCTGTTTTTT.

The chain combines TRBV7-8 with TRBJ2-7, with 8 bases lining up with TRBD1. There are 15 residues in the CDR3. The J segment lost 6 bases and the V segment lost 5 bases, leaving 12 bases of the junction unmatched. Germline CDR1 is SGHVS and CDR2 is FQNEAQ. Here the CDR3 DNA reads TGTGCCAGCAGCCTGGCGGGGACAGGATCCGGCGAGCAGTACTTC. Translating gives CASSLAGTGSGEQYF.

This chain links TRBV18 with TRBJ1-2; perhaps TRBD1 as D (5 bases). Per the germline V gene, CDR1 is KGHSH and CDR2 is LQKENI. V shed 3 bases and J shed 8 bases, with 13 bases lying between them. This CDR3 has 13 residues. CDR3 amino acids: CASSPKDSSGYTF. The DNA for the CDR3 is TGTGCCAGCTCACCTAAAGACAGTTCCGGCTACACCTTC. The full variable domain, with the rest looked up from reference TRBV18 and TRBJ1-2, is NAGVMQNPRHLVRRRGQEARLRCSPMKGHSHVYWYRQLPEEGLKFMVYLQKENIIDESGMPKERFSAEFPKEGPSILRIQQVVRGDSAAYFCASSPKDSSGYTFGSGTRLTVV.

The sample holds a few counts of this clone. The chain couples TRBV4-3 to TRBJ2-3, with TRBD2 matching over 11 bases. The CDR3 is made up of 16 amino acids. V was pared by 0 bases and J by 6 bases, with 5 bases of the junction left unmatched. The germline V gene has CDR1 LGHNA and CDR2 YSLEER. The CDR3 DNA is TGCGCCAGCAGCCAAGAGGCTAGCGGGGGGCAGGATACGCAGTATTTT. It encodes CASSQEASGGQDTQYF.

V gene TRBV5-4 combines with J gene TRBJ1-2; D not resolved. Trimming stripped 4 bases from V and 4 bases from J, with 14 bases between. The germline CDR1 and CDR2 sequences are SGHNT and YYREEE (reference sequence). The CDR3 totals 14 residues. The CDR3 spells CASSLLGRGYGYTF. Here the CDR3 DNA reads TGTGCCAGCAGCCTGCTAGGTCGCGGCTATGGCTACACCTTC.

V usage is TRBV7-8 and J usage is TRBJ2-2; D not resolved. The CDR3 totals 15 residues. Trimming took off 5 bases at V and 6 bases at J, with 16 bases between the two ends. Germline CDR1 is SGHVS and CDR2 is FQNEAQ. CDR3: CASSVSYSYAGELFF. The CDR3 coding sequence is TGTGCCAGCAGCGTTAGCTATAGCTACGCCGGGGAGCTGTTTTTT.

This chain joins TRBV4-3 and TRBJ1-2; 7 positions agree with TRBD1. V lost 0 bases to trimming and J lost 7 bases; unmatched junction nucleotides: 11. CDR1 and CDR2 from the germline V gene are LGHNA and YSLEER. The CDR3 contains 16 residues. For the CDR3, the DNA is TGCGCCAGCAGCCAAGATCTCGACAGGGCGCCCGCTGGCTACACCTTC. Its translation is CASSQDLDRAPAGYTF.

This chain uses TRBV30 with TRBJ1-6; D remains ambiguous. The CDR3 runs to 12 residues. The germline CDR1 and CDR2 sequences are GTSNPN and SVGIG (reference sequence). CDR3 nucleotide sequence: TGTGTTGGAGGCTCCTATAATTCACCCCTCCACTTT. This sequence encodes CVGGSYNSPLHF. Together with reference TRBV30 and TRBJ1-6, the CDR3 gives the full variable domain: SQTIHQWPATLVQPVGSPLSLECTVEGTSNPNLYWYRQAAGRGLQLLFYSVGIGQISSEVPQNLSASRPQDRQFILSSKKLLLSDSGFYLCVGGSYNSPLHFGNGTRLTVT.

This clone was recorded a few times. Here the CDR3 reads CASSHPTGTGGYEQYF. For the CDR3, the DNA is TGTGCCAGCAGCCATCCCACCGGGACAGGGGGCTACGAGCAGTACTTC. This sequence joins TRBV4-2 and TRBJ2-7; 11 bases fit TRBD1. The CDR3 contains 16 residues. CDR1 and CDR2 from the germline V gene are LGHNA and YNFKEQ. V lost 3 bases to trimming and J lost 3 bases; unmatched junction nucleotides: 7.

V usage is TRBV6-5 and J usage is TRBJ1-1; D is possibly TRBD1 (5 bases). The length of the CDR3 is 14 residues. The germline V and J ends were trimmed by 7 bases and 1 base, with 13 bases remaining between them. The V gene's germline CDR1 is MNHEY and CDR2 SVGAGI. The CDR3, as DNA: TGTGCCAGCAATCCCTCTGACAGGAACACTGAAGCTTTCTTT. Amino acid sequence: CASNPSDRNTEAFF.

The CDR3 DNA is TGTGCCAGCAGCCGTGTATGGGGGCAGGTTGATTCACCCCTCCACTTT. Amino acid sequence: CASSRVWGQVDSPLHF. This chain joins TRBV7-2 and TRBJ1-6; a possible D gene is TRBD1 (6 bases). Germline V gene lookup returns CDR1 SGHTA and CDR2 FQGNSA. The CDR3 sequence is 16 residues long. Between the trimmed V and J ends, which lost 5 bases and 8 bases, there was a span of 19 bases.